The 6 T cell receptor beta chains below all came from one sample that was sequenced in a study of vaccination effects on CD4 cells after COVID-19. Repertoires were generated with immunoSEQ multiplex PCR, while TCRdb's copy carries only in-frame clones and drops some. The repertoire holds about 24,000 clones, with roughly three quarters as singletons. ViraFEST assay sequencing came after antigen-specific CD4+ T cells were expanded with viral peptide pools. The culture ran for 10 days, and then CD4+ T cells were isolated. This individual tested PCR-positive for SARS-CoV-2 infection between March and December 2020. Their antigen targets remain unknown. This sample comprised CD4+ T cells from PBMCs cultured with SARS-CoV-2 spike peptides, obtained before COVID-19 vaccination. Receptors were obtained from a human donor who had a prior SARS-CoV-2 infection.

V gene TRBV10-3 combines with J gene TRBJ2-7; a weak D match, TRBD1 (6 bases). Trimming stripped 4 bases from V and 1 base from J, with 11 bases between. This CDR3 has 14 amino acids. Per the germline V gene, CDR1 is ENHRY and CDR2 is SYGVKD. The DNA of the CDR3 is TGTGCCATCAGTGCGAGGACAGATTCCTACGAGCAGTACTTC. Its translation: CAISARTDSYEQYF.

The CDR3 coding sequence is TGTGCCAGCAGTTATCGCGGGACTAGCGGAAACACAGATACGCAGTATTTT. It specifies CASSYRGTSGNTDTQYF. The chain uses TRBV6-2 or TRBV6-3 and TRBJ2-3; TRBD2 matches at 11 bases. Germline CDR1 and CDR2: MNHEY and SVGEGT. V shed 3 bases, J shed 2 bases, and the junction held 7 bases outside the gene matches. The CDR3 has 17 residues.

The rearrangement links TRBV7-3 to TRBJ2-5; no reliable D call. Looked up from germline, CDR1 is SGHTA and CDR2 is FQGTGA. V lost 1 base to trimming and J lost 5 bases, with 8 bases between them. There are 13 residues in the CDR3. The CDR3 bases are TGTGCCAGCAGCTTAAGAGTCCTGGAGACCCAGTACTTC. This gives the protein CASSLRVLETQYF.

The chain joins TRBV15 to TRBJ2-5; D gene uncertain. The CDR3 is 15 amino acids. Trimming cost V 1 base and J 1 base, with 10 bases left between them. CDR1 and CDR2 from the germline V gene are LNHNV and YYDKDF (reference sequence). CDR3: CATSRVVTAQETQYF. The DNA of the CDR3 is TGTGCCACCAGCAGAGTAGTGACGGCCCAAGAGACCCAGTACTTC.

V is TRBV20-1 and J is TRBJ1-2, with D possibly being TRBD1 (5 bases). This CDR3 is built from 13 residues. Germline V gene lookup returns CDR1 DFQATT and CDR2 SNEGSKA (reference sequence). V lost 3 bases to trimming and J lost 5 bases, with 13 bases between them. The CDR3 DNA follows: TGCAGTGCTAGTGGCAGGGACGAGTATGGCTACACCTTC. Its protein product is CSASGRDEYGYTF.

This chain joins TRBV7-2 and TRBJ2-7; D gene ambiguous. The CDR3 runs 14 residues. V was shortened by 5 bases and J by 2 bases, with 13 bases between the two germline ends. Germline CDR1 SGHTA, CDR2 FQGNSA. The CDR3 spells CASSPDWATYEQYF. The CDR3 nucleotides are TGTGCCAGCAGCCCCGACTGGGCTACCTACGAGCAGTACTTC. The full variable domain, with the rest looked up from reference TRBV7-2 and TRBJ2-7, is GAGVSQSPSNKVTEKGKDVELRCDPISGHTALYWYRQSLGQGLEFLIYFQGNSAPDKSGLPSDRFSAERTGGSVSTLTIQRTQQEDSAVYLCASSPDWATYEQYFGPGTRLTVT.